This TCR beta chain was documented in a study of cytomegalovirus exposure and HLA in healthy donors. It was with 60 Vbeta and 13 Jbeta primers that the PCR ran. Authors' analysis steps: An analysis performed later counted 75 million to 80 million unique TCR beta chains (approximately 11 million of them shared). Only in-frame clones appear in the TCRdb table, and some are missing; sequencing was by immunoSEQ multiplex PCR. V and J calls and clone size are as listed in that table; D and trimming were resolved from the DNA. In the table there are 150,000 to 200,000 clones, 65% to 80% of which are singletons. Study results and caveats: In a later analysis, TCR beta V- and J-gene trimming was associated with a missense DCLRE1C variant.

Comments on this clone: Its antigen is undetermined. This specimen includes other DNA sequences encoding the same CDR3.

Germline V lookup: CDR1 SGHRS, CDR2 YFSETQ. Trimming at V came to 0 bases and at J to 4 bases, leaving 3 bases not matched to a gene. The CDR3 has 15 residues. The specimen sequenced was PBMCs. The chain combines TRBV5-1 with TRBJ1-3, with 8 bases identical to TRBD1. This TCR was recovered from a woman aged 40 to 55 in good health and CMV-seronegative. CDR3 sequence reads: CASSLGTGLGNTIYF. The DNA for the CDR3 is TGCGCCAGCAGCTTGGGGACAGGGCTAGGAAACACCATATATTTT.